The 21 T cell receptor beta chains listed next were all sequenced from one sample in a study of blood T cell repertoires in COVID-19. Repertoires were generated with immunoSEQ multiplex PCR, while TCRdb's copy carries only in-frame clones and drops some. Seen here are about 250,000 clones, 79% observed once, and the top ten hold over 3%. The sequenced sample was peripheral blood. The receptor set was obtained from a middle-aged woman with active or convalescent COVID-19.

This clone was observed once. This chain joins TRBV9 and TRBJ2-1; 7 bases are shared with TRBD2. V trimming: 4 bases; J trimming: 0 bases; junction bases outside the gene matches: 4. The CDR3 loop spans 15 amino acids. The germline CDR1 and CDR2 sequences are SGDLS and YYNGEE. The CDR3 loop is CASSPRGDSYNEQFF. CDR3 sequence (DNA): TGTGCCAGCAGCCCCCGGGGGGACTCCTACAATGAGCAGTTCTTC.

The chain employs TRBV5-4 and TRBJ1-2; 7 nucleotides line up with TRBD1. Per the germline V gene, CDR1 is SGHNT and CDR2 is YYREEE (reference sequence). J gave up 6 bases and V 1 base, and 9 bases lay outside the gene matches. This CDR3 region has 15 residues. CDR3 loop: CASSLLIQGRHGYTF. In nucleotides, the CDR3 is TGTGCCAGCAGCTTGTTGATACAGGGGAGACATGGCTACACCTTC.

This chain joins TRBV29-1 and TRBJ2-2, with 7 positions matching TRBD1. Per the germline V gene, CDR1 is SQVTM and CDR2 is ANQGSEA. The CDR3 spans 12 residues. V lost 4 bases, J lost 8 bases, and 4 bases stayed unmatched. CDR3: CSVVQGYGELFF. The DNA of the CDR3 is TGCAGCGTTGTACAGGGGTATGGGGAGCTGTTTTTT.

The gene calls are TRBV6-1 and TRBJ1-2; the D gene is possibly TRBD1 (5 bases). CDR1 and CDR2 from the germline V gene are MNHNS and SASEGT. The CDR3 has 16 amino acids. Trimming removed 3 bases at V and 4 bases at J, with 18 bases between. CDR3 amino acids: CASSDLRRGARYGYTF. The CDR3 nucleotides read TGTGCCAGCAGTGACCTGAGGAGGGGCGCGCGCTATGGCTACACCTTC.

The chain links TRBV3-1 (or the pseudogene TRBV3-2) to TRBJ2-1, with 10 bases identical to TRBD1. The CDR3 length is 15 residues. CDR1 and CDR2 from the germline V gene are LGHDT and YNNKEL (reference sequence). V lost 4 bases, J lost 5 bases, and 5 bases stayed unmatched. The CDR3 loop reads CASSRGQGGDNEQFF. The CDR3 DNA sequence: TGTGCCAGCAGCCGAGGACAGGGGGGGGACAATGAGCAGTTCTTC.

The V and J genes are TRBV5-4 and TRBJ2-2; 7 bases fit TRBD2. The CDR3 spans 15 residues. Germline CDR1 is SGHNT and CDR2 is YYREEE (reference sequence). J lost 7 bases, V lost 4 bases, and 10 bases had no gene match. CDR3 nucleotide sequence: TGTGCCAGCAGCCCCACGACGGGGGGTAACGGGGAGCTGTTTTTT. This codes for CASSPTTGGNGELFF.

The J gene is TRBJ2-5, the V gene TRBV5-5, with TRBD1 as a possible D gene (6 bases). The V gene's germline CDR1 is SGHKS and CDR2 YYEKEE (reference sequence). CDR3 size: 13 residues. Trimming stripped 3 bases from V and 5 bases from J, with 11 bases between. The CDR3 DNA follows: TGTGCCAGCAGCTCAACAGGGCCTGAGACCCAGTACTTC. Its translation: CASSSTGPETQYF.

The rearrangement links TRBV12-5 to TRBJ2-2; D gene unclear. The CDR3 is 12 residues long. Germline CDR1 LGHNT, CDR2 FRNRAP. V lost 0 bases, J lost 7 bases, and 3 bases lay in between. The CDR3, as DNA: TGTGCTAGTGGTTTGGTCGTCGGGGAGCTGTTTTTT. It is translated as CASGLVVGELFF.

V and J are TRBV3-1 (or the pseudogene TRBV3-2) and TRBJ2-3, with D possibly being TRBD1 (5 bases). V gave up 4 bases and J gave up 6 bases, with 8 bases separating them. The CDR3 totals 12 residues. Germline CDR1 and CDR2: LGHDT and YNNKEL (reference sequence). CDR3 sequence: CASSPPGDTQYF. CDR3 bases: TGTGCCAGCAGCCCCCCAGGGGATACGCAGTATTTT.

The chain couples TRBV5-5 to TRBJ2-1; tentatively, D is TRBD1 (6 bases). Trimming stripped 3 bases from V and 6 bases from J, with 13 bases between. There are 14 residues in the CDR3. CDR1 is SGHKS and CDR2 is YYEKEE in the germline V gene (reference sequence). The CDR3 DNA sequence: TGTGCCAGCAGCTCCTCAGGGGACGTCAATGAGCAGTTCTTC. It encodes CASSSSGDVNEQFF.

The rearrangement joins TRBV5-1 to TRBJ1-6; the D gene is possibly TRBD1 (5 bases). The CDR3 runs 17 residues. V lost 4 bases and J 0 bases, leaving 14 bases between the germline ends. Germline-derived CDR1 and CDR2 are SGHRS and YFSETQ. DNA of the CDR3: TGCGCCAGCAGCCTAGGACACCCTTACTCCTATAATTCACCCCTCCACTTT. Translation: CASSLGHPYSYNSPLHF.

The chain employs TRBV7-2 and TRBJ2-7; a possible D gene is TRBD2 (6 bases). The CDR3 is 12 residues long. Per the germline V gene, CDR1 is SGHTA and CDR2 is FQGNSA. V was trimmed by 3 bases and J by 6 bases, leaving 9 bases between them. Written as DNA, the CDR3 is TGTGCCAGCAGCTTTCGGGGAGGCGAGCAGTACGTC. Amino acids: CASSFRGGEQYV.

This clone occurred a few times. The V and J genes are TRBV10-3 and TRBJ1-5; 8 bases map to TRBD1. The CDR3 runs 16 residues. V shed 10 bases, J shed 6 bases, and the junction held 17 bases outside the gene matches. CDR1 and CDR2 from the germline V gene are ENHRY and SYGVKD. This chain's CDR3 is CANHGDRTGDLQPQHF. The CDR3, as DNA: TGTGCCAACCATGGGGACAGGACTGGTGACCTTCAGCCCCAGCATTTT.

This clone occurred once. The chain combines TRBV5-6 with TRBJ2-3; D is possibly TRBD2 (7 bases). CDR1 SGHDT and CDR2 YYEEEE come from the germline V gene. Deletions cut 3 bases from V and 5 bases from J, with 16 bases between. This CDR3 is built from 15 residues. In DNA, the CDR3 is TGTGCCAGCAGCTCCGGAGGGGGGGCTGGAGATACGCAGTATTTT. Protein: CASSSGGGAGDTQYF.

The rearrangement links TRBV5-4 to TRBJ2-7, with D perhaps matching TRBD1 (7 bases). The CDR3 length is 15 residues. Germline lookup yields CDR1 SGHNT and CDR2 YYREEE (reference sequence). With 3 bases removed from V and 0 bases from J, the gap between germline ends came to 13 bases. CDR3: CASSSQGGLSYEQYF. CDR3 nucleotide sequence: TGTGCCAGCAGCTCTCAGGGGGGCCTCTCCTACGAGCAGTACTTC.

V and J are TRBV11-2 and TRBJ1-1; 8 nucleotides align to TRBD1. The CDR3 sequence is 12 residues long. V shed 2 bases, J shed 11 bases, and the junction held 4 bases outside the gene matches. The germline V gene encodes CDR1 SGHAT and CDR2 FQNNGV. CDR3 region: CASSLTWTGAFF. For the CDR3, the DNA is TGTGCCAGCAGCTTAACGTGGACAGGGGCTTTCTTT.

The chain combines TRBV28 with TRBJ1-2; D remains ambiguous. The germline V gene has CDR1 MDHEN and CDR2 SYDVKM. The CDR3 consists of 14 residues. The V end was cut by 3 bases, the J end by 4 bases, with 12 bases between. The DNA for the CDR3 is TGTGCCAGCAGTTTCTACGGCGGGCTCTATGGCTACACCTTC. This translates into CASSFYGGLYGYTF.

The chain couples TRBV19 to TRBJ2-3; no clear D. Germline values: CDR1 LNHDA, CDR2 SQIVND (reference sequence). The CDR3 consists of 15 residues. V was pared by 2 bases and J by 2 bases, with 11 bases between. This chain's CDR3 is CASSITGSFTDTQYF. The CDR3 bases are TGTGCCAGTAGTATAACCGGGTCTTTCACAGATACGCAGTATTTT.

The genes are TRBV9 and TRBJ1-3; 7 bases match TRBD1. The CDR3 runs 15 residues. From germline, CDR1 is SGDLS and CDR2 YYNGEE. V was clipped by 0 bases and J by 7 bases; unmatched bases: 7. CDR3 residues: CASSVGQGQYNTIYF. Here the CDR3 DNA reads TGTGCCAGCAGCGTAGGACAGGGACAGTACAACACCATATATTTT.

V gene TRBV4-1 combines with J gene TRBJ1-6; possibly TRBD1 for D (5 bases). Germline V gene lookup returns CDR1 MGHRA and CDR2 YSYEKL. This CDR3 region has 17 residues. The germline V and J ends were trimmed by 0 bases and 11 bases, with 20 bases remaining between them. The CDR3 nucleotides read TGCGCCAGCAGCCAAGATGGCTATGGGACTTCAAGTCCACCCCTCCACTTT. It codes for CASSQDGYGTSSPPLHF.

The CDR3 DNA reads TGTGCCAGCAGCCACCGCCGTTTGGAGACGCAGTATTTT. Translated: CASSHRRLETQYF. The rearrangement links TRBV3-1 (or the pseudogene TRBV3-2) to TRBJ2-3; D unclear. The germline V and J ends were trimmed by 3 bases and 9 bases, with 13 bases remaining between them. Germline lookup yields CDR1 LGHDT and CDR2 YNNKEL (reference sequence). The CDR3 is made up of 13 amino acids.